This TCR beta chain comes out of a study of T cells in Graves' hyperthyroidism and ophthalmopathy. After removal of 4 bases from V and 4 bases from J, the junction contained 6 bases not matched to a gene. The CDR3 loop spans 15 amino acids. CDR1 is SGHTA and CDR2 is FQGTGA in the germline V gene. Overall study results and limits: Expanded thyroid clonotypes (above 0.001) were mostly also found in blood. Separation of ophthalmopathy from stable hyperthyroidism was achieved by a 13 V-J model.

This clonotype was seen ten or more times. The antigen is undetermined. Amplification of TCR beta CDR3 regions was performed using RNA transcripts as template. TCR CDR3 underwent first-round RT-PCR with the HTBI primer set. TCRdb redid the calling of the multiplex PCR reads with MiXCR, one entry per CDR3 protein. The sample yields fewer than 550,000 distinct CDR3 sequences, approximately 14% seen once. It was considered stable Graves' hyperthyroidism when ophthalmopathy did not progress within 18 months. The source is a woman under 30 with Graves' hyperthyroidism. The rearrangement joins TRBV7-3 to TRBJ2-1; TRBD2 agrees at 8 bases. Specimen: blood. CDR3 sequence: CASSSQAGEYNEQFF. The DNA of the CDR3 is TGTGCCAGCAGCTCTCAAGCGGGAGAATACAATGAGCAGTTCTTC. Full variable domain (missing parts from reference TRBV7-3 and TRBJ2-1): GAGVSQTPSNKVTEKGKYVELRCDPISGHTALYWYRQSLGQGPEFLIYFQGTGAADDSGLPNDRFFAVRPEGSVSTLKIQRTERGDSAVYLCASSSQAGEYNEQFFGPGTRLTVL.